The 24 T cell receptor beta chains given below trace back to one sample, sequenced in a study of beta chain features in type 1 diabetes. Investigators reverse transcribed all isolated RNA, so they sequenced expressed TCRB transcripts. Profiling relied on immunoSEQ multiplex PCR, and the TCRdb table lists in-frame clones only, not all of them. Of roughly 250,000 clones in the sample, 55% to 70% were seen once. Sequencing used naive CD4+ T cells from blood. The receptors were sampled from a man aged 25-45 years in good health.

The chain carries TRBV28 and TRBJ2-7; D gene unclear. The CDR3 extends over 12 amino acids. Germline lookup yields CDR1 MDHEN and CDR2 SYDVKM. V lost 4 bases to trimming and J lost 3 bases, with 7 bases between them. In DNA form, the CDR3 reads TGTGCCAGCAGTTACGGAGTCTACGAGCAGTACTTC. Encoded protein: CASSYGVYEQYF. Filled out from reference TRBV28 and TRBJ2-7, the complete variable domain reads DVKVTQSSRYLVKRTGEKVFLECVQDMDHENMFWYRQDPGLGLRLIYFSYDVKMKEKGDIPEGYSVSREKKERFSLILESASTNQTSMYLCASSYGVYEQYFGPGTRLTVT.

The V gene is TRBV15, the J gene TRBJ2-6, with 9 bases fitting TRBD1. Germline trimming cut 6 bases from V and 4 bases from J; bases unmatched to any gene: 13. The CDR3 runs 18 residues. CDR1 is LNHNV and CDR2 is YYDKDF in the germline V gene (reference sequence). As DNA, the CDR3 is TGTGCCACCAGTCCGATGGACAGGGGATTATTGGGGGCCAACGTCCTGACTTTC. Amino acids: CATSPMDRGLLGANVLTF.

The genes are TRBV11-2 and TRBJ2-1; D may match TRBD1 or TRBD2 (5 bases each). Trimming cost V 1 base and J 10 bases, with 17 bases left between them. This CDR3 is built from 15 residues. Germline V gene lookup returns CDR1 SGHAT and CDR2 FQNNGV. The CDR3 sequence is CASSLVDGTAREQFF. The CDR3 DNA reads TGTGCCAGCAGCTTAGTAGATGGGACGGCACGAGAGCAGTTCTTC.

The rearrangement uses TRBV25-1 and TRBJ1-2, with D hard to call. This CDR3 contains 9 residues. Germline-derived CDR1 and CDR2 are MGHDK and SYGVNS. V shed 8 bases and J shed 8 bases, with 6 bases lying between them. CDR3 amino acids: CASWQGYTF. Here the CDR3 DNA reads TGTGCCAGCTGGCAGGGCTACACCTTC.

This clone was counted only a few times. V and J are TRBV30 and TRBJ1-3; tentative D call: TRBD1 (5 bases). The CDR3 covers 16 residues. With 3 bases removed from V and 0 bases from J, the gap between germline ends came to 15 bases. Per the germline V gene, CDR1 is GTSNPN and CDR2 is SVGIG (reference sequence). This CDR3 reads CAWSPTGTFSGNTIYF. As DNA, the CDR3 is TGTGCCTGGAGCCCGACCGGGACTTTCTCTGGAAACACCATATATTTT.

This chain's CDR3 is CASSQDGLAAYNEQFF. The CDR3 nucleotides are TGCGCCAGCAGCCAAGATGGGCTAGCGGCCTACAATGAGCAGTTCTTC. The chain has TRBV4-3 and TRBJ2-1; 7 positions match TRBD2. V dropped 0 bases and J dropped 2; count of bases not matched to a gene: 4. CDR3 length: 16 residues. Germline CDR1 reads LGHNA; CDR2 reads YSLEER.

V usage is TRBV10-3 and J usage is TRBJ2-1; 7 bases match TRBD1. The length of the CDR3 is 11 residues. CDR1 and CDR2 (germline): ENHRY, SYGVKD. Trimming cost V 10 bases and J 5 bases; bases outside gene matches: 2. CDR3 nucleotides: TGTGCCACCCAGGGGGACAATGAGCAGTTCTTC. It is translated as CATQGDNEQFF.

Comments on this clone: One end of the junction varies from germline; a read error may be responsible. The chain is built from TRBV7-2 and TRBJ2-1; D possibly corresponds to TRBD2 (6 bases). Germline V CDR1 and CDR2: SGHTA, FQGNSA. The CDR3 sequence is 15 residues long. CDR3 in amino acids: CASSLALSSYNEQFF. The CDR3 bases are TGTGCCAGCAGCCTAGCGCTATCATCCTACAATGAGCAGTTCTTC.

The rearrangement uses TRBV7-2 and TRBJ2-7, with 13 bases identical to TRBD2. CDR3 length: 15 residues. V shed 5 bases, J shed 5 bases, and the junction held 6 bases outside the gene matches. Germline V gene lookup returns CDR1 SGHTA and CDR2 FQGNSA. The chain's CDR3 is CASSTWTSGSHEQYF. CDR3 DNA: TGTGCCAGCAGCACGTGGACTAGCGGGAGCCACGAGCAGTACTTC.

Here the CDR3 DNA reads TGTGCCTGGAGTAGAGCGGGAGGCCTTCCTGAGCAGTTCTTC. Translation: CAWSRAGGLPEQFF. This chain connects TRBV30 to TRBJ2-1; 9 positions match TRBD2. J lost 9 bases, V lost 2 bases, and 8 bases had no gene match. The CDR3 consists of 14 residues. Germline V CDR1 and CDR2: GTSNPN, SVGIG (reference sequence).

The V and J genes are TRBV30 and TRBJ1-2, with D unclear. Looked up from germline, CDR1 is GTSNPN and CDR2 is SVGIG (reference sequence). The germline V and J ends were trimmed by 2 bases and 4 bases, with 11 bases remaining between them. This CDR3 has 13 amino acids. The CDR3 is CAWSPEKGYGYTF. DNA of the CDR3: TGTGCCTGGAGTCCAGAGAAGGGCTATGGCTACACCTTC.

The chain recombines TRBV14 with TRBJ2-1; TRBD2 is a possible D gene (5 bases). V was cut by 0 bases and J by 7 bases, with 16 bases left in between. Germline CDR1 SGHDN, CDR2 FVKESK. The CDR3 length is 16 residues. Here the CDR3 DNA reads TGTGCCAGCAGCCAAGACTTAGGACTCCCCAGGAATGAGCAGTTCTTC. It codes for CASSQDLGLPRNEQFF. The entire variable domain, with the rest obtained from reference TRBV14 and TRBJ2-1, is as follows: EAGVTQFPSHSVIEKGQTVTLRCDPISGHDNLYWYRRVMGKEIKFLLHFVKESKQDESGMPNNRFLAERTGGTYSTLKVQPAELEDSGVYFCASSQDLGLPRNEQFFGPGTRLTVL.

The chain carries TRBV15 and TRBJ2-7, with 7 bases that match TRBD1. The CDR3 covers 16 residues. Germline V gene data show CDR1 as LNHNV and CDR2 as YYDKDF (reference sequence). With V trimmed by 1 base and J by 2 bases, 8 bases remained unmatched. Written as DNA, the CDR3 is TGTGCCACCAGCAGAGCTGCGCGACAGGGCCCCTACGAGCAGTACTTC. Protein sequence: CATSRAARQGPYEQYF.

This sequence joins TRBV29-1 and TRBJ2-7, with 7 nucleotides matching TRBD1. V lost 8 bases and J lost 2; bases outside the gene matches: 6. CDR3 length: 12 residues. CDR1 and CDR2 (germline): SQVTM, ANQGSEA. CDR3 sequence: CSYRGTAYEQYF. DNA for the CDR3: TGCAGCTATCGTGGGACAGCCTACGAGCAGTACTTC.

The CDR3 loop is CASSRSGIVYNEQFF. CDR3 DNA: TGTGCCAGCAGTCGAAGCGGGATTGTATACAATGAGCAGTTCTTC. The chain uses TRBV28 and TRBJ2-1; 7 positions agree with TRBD2. After removal of 5 bases from V and 4 bases from J, the junction contained 8 bases not matched to a gene. The CDR3 loop spans 15 amino acids. Germline V gives CDR1 MDHEN, CDR2 SYDVKM.

The chain is built from TRBV30 and TRBJ1-2; 10 bases map to TRBD1. Per the germline V gene, CDR1 is GTSNPN and CDR2 is SVGIG (reference sequence). The CDR3 is 13 residues long. The V segment lost 1 base and the J segment 5 bases; nucleotides outside the gene matches: 1. The CDR3 here is CAWSGDRGYGYTF. In DNA, the CDR3 is TGTGCCTGGAGTGGGGACAGGGGATATGGCTACACCTTC.

The V and J genes are TRBV18 and TRBJ2-1, with D perhaps TRBD1 or TRBD2 (7 bases each). The germline V gene has CDR1 KGHSH and CDR2 LQKENI. The CDR3 sequence is 15 residues long. Trimming removed 6 bases at V and 5 bases at J, with 17 bases between. CDR3: CASSSRGGGHNEQFF. The DNA of the CDR3 is TGTGCCAGCTCCTCCAGGGGGGGCGGCCACAATGAGCAGTTCTTC.

On this clone: Other DNA sequences of this sample code for an identical CDR3. This rearrangement joins TRBV29-1 to TRBJ1-1; D gene ambiguous. Germline-derived CDR1 and CDR2 are SQVTM and ANQGSEA. The CDR3 runs to 12 residues. Trimming took 3 bases from V and 4 from J, leaving 9 bases between them. CDR3 sequence reads: CSVDRGSTEAFF. In nucleotides, the CDR3 is TGCAGCGTTGATCGGGGTAGCACTGAAGCTTTCTTT.

The chain employs TRBV10-3 and TRBJ2-1, with D possibly TRBD2 on 5 matching bases. The CDR3 spans 15 residues. Germline V gene lookup returns CDR1 ENHRY and CDR2 SYGVKD. V gave up 2 bases and J gave up 5 bases, with 13 bases separating them. The CDR3, as DNA: TGTGCCATCAGTGAGCCGGGGAGCAGGAACAATGAGCAGTTCTTC. This encodes CAISEPGSRNNEQFF.

The chain has TRBV7-2 and TRBJ2-1; D gene unclear. The CDR3 runs to 15 residues. Germline V gene lookup returns CDR1 SGHTA and CDR2 FQGNSA. V lost 3 bases to trimming and J lost 7 bases, with 16 bases between them. CDR3 amino acids: CASSLVLVSDNEQFF. DNA for the CDR3: TGTGCCAGCAGCTTGGTATTGGTTAGTGATAATGAGCAGTTCTTC. The whole variable domain, filled in from reference TRBV7-2 and TRBJ2-1, reads GAGVSQSPSNKVTEKGKDVELRCDPISGHTALYWYRQSLGQGLEFLIYFQGNSAPDKSGLPSDRFSAERTGGSVSTLTIQRTQQEDSAVYLCASSLVLVSDNEQFFGPGTRLTVL.

For this clone: Other nucleotide sequences in the sample specify the same CDR3. V usage is TRBV30 and J usage is TRBJ1-1; D perhaps matches TRBD1 (6 bases). The CDR3 covers 13 residues. Germline V gives CDR1 GTSNPN, CDR2 SVGIG (reference sequence). The V gene lost 2 bases and the J gene lost 3 bases, with 10 bases spanning the gap. This CDR3 is CAWSKGGDTEAFF. The CDR3 region has the DNA TGTGCCTGGAGTAAGGGGGGAGACACTGAAGCTTTCTTT.

The chain combines TRBV7-2 with TRBJ2-2; D is unclear. Per the germline V gene, CDR1 is SGHTA and CDR2 is FQGNSA. Trimming took 5 bases from V and 4 from J, leaving 5 bases between them. The CDR3 consists of 12 residues. In DNA, the CDR3 is TGTGCCAGCAGCCCATCCACCGGGGAGCTGTTTTTT. It translates to CASSPSTGELFF. Variable domain in full (rest from reference TRBV7-2 and TRBJ2-2): GAGVSQSPSNKVTEKGKDVELRCDPISGHTALYWYRQSLGQGLEFLIYFQGNSAPDKSGLPSDRFSAERTGGSVSTLTIQRTQQEDSAVYLCASSPSTGELFFGEGSRLTVL.

J is TRBJ2-1 and V is TRBV5-4, with TRBD2 matching 7 bases. Germline-derived CDR1 and CDR2 are SGHNT and YYREEE (reference sequence). Losses at the gene ends were 5 bases for V and 2 bases for J; bases not matched to a gene: 7. The CDR3 is 15 residues long. The CDR3 loop reads CASSWSGEPYNEQFF. CDR3 nucleotides: TGTGCCAGCAGTTGGAGCGGGGAACCCTACAATGAGCAGTTCTTC.

This chain uses TRBV9 with TRBJ2-7; 13 nucleotides agree with TRBD2. The J segment lost 2 bases and the V segment lost 3 bases, leaving 5 bases of the junction unmatched. Germline V gene sequence: CDR1 SGDLS, CDR2 YYNGEE. The CDR3 extends over 16 amino acids. CDR3 residues: CASSALAGGPTYEQYF. CDR3 sequence (DNA): TGTGCCAGCAGCGCACTAGCGGGAGGGCCGACCTACGAGCAGTACTTC.